The entry that follows covers one T cell receptor (beta chain) sequence. The junction differs from germline at one of its ends, possibly a read error. This sample was included in a study of blood T cell repertoires in COVID-19. Study summary: Samples taken during acute and convalescent COVID-19 were collected in the United States, Italy and Spain. In each case, the material was cDNA or gDNA derived from T cells, B-cell-depleted T cells, or PBMCs.

Authors' analysis steps: Estimation of nucleated cell counts was performed using reference gene primer amplification. Assay used: immunoSEQ multiplex PCR; TCRdb lists only in-frame clones, some missing. V and J calls and clone size come straight from that table; D and trimming were deduced from the DNA. Seen here are some 150,000 clones, 75% to 90% observed once, and the top ten hold 15%. The receptor was isolated from a woman aged 40 to 50 with acute or convalescent COVID-19. Sequenced input: peripheral blood.

CDR3 protein: CASSFGREGALSF. DNA of the CDR3: TGTGCCAGCAGCTTCGGCAGGGAGGGAGCACTTTCTTTT. This chain joins TRBV5-6 and TRBJ1-1, with a possible D match to TRBD1 (5 bases). The CDR3 totals 13 residues. Per germline, CDR1 SGHDT and CDR2 YYEEEE.